The 14 T cell receptor beta chains reported below all come from one sample, sequenced in a study of beta chain features in type 1 diabetes. The whole isolated RNA underwent reverse transcription, so sequencing captured expressed TCRB transcripts. Sequencing used immunoSEQ multiplex PCR; TCRdb keeps in-frame clones, though not all of them. The sample holds fewer than 550,000 clones, around 10% seen once. Source material: naive CD4+ T cells from blood. The receptors were gathered from a woman between 18 and 29 years old in good health.

The chain is built from TRBV25-1 and TRBJ2-7; 8 bases map to TRBD1. CDR3 size: 17 residues. Germline CDR1 is MGHDK and CDR2 is SYGVNS. V lost 0 bases, J lost 0 bases, and 7 bases stayed unmatched. CDR3 amino acids: CASSEYGVGTGSYEQYF. CDR3 DNA sequence: TGTGCCAGCAGTGAATACGGAGTCGGGACAGGCTCCTACGAGCAGTACTTC.

This clone showed up just a few times. The chain uses TRBV20-1 and TRBJ2-2; possible D gene TRBD2, 6 bases. Germline values: CDR1 DFQATT, CDR2 SNEGSKA (reference sequence). The CDR3 has 11 residues. Trimming pared 5 bases from V and 8 bases from J, leaving 9 bases between. This chain's CDR3 is CSALAGGELFF. The CDR3 region has the DNA TGCAGTGCTCTCGCGGGAGGGGAGCTGTTTTTT.

This clone was counted a few times. The chain combines TRBV7-9 with TRBJ2-2, with TRBD1 matching over 7 bases. The CDR3 has 15 amino acids. The germline gives CDR1 SEHNR, CDR2 FQNEAQ (reference sequence). The V and J ends lost 4 bases and 4 bases, in that order; junction bases with no gene match: 6. The CDR3 sequence is CASSSRDSLTGELFF. Here the CDR3 DNA reads TGTGCCAGCAGCTCCCGGGACAGCCTCACCGGGGAGCTGTTTTTT.

This chain uses TRBV9 with TRBJ2-1; TRBD2 might be the D (7 bases). V lost 4 bases, J lost 9 bases, and 20 bases lay in between. CDR1 and CDR2 from the germline V gene are SGDLS and YYNGEE. The CDR3 sequence is 15 residues long. CDR3 loop: CASSQGRVGISEQFF. CDR3 nucleotides: TGTGCCAGCAGCCAGGGGAGGGTTGGCATCAGTGAGCAGTTCTTC.

The chain combines TRBV7-2 with TRBJ2-7; 7 bases agree with TRBD2. Germline lookup yields CDR1 SGHTA and CDR2 FQGNSA. Trimming cost V 1 base and J 4 bases; bases outside gene matches: 7. CDR3 size: 15 residues. The CDR3, as DNA: TGTGCCAGCAGCTTAGAGGTGGGAGGGTCTTACGAGCAGTACTTC. Translated: CASSLEVGGSYEQYF.

V and J are TRBV11-3 and TRBJ2-2, with D perhaps TRBD1 (5 bases). Germline values: CDR1 SGHNT, CDR2 YENEEA. V was clipped by 1 base and J by 1 base, with 10 bases between them. The CDR3 contains 16 residues. The CDR3 region has the DNA TGTGCCAGCAGCTTAGGAAGGGGCTGGAACACCGGGGAGCTGTTTTTT. Protein: CASSLGRGWNTGELFF.

This clone has just a few counts. This chain connects TRBV25-1 to TRBJ2-1; TRBD2 might be the D (6 bases). Per the germline V gene, CDR1 is MGHDK and CDR2 is SYGVNS. The CDR3 spans 14 residues. CDR3 loop: CSGDLFYCPNEQFF. The DNA for the CDR3 is TGTTCGGGAGACCTATTTTATTGCCCCAATGAGCAGTTCTTC.

The sample holds a few counts of this clone. The chain has TRBV11-2 and TRBJ2-7; D remains unclear. This CDR3 region has 14 residues. The germline gives CDR1 SGHAT, CDR2 FQNNGV. The V gene lost 0 bases and the J gene lost 2 bases, with 8 bases spanning the gap. The CDR3 protein is CASSLEGNTYEQYV. Written as DNA, the CDR3 is TGTGCCAGCAGCTTAGAAGGGAATACCTACGAGCAGTACGTC.

This clone appeared a few times. This chain links TRBV30 with TRBJ1-5; D not resolved. V lost 1 base and J lost 7, with 17 bases in between. CDR1 and CDR2 (germline): GTSNPN, SVGIG (reference sequence). The CDR3 loop spans 15 amino acids. For the CDR3, the DNA is TGTGCCTGGAGTGAAGGAGGGAACCTTGGGCAGCCCCAGCATTTT. Protein product: CAWSEGGNLGQPQHF.

J is TRBJ2-5 and V is TRBV28; D uncertain. The germline V gene has CDR1 MDHEN and CDR2 SYDVKM. The CDR3 runs 17 residues. The ends were cut back, 5 bases at V and 5 bases at J, with 24 bases in the middle. CDR3 DNA: TGTGCCAGCAGTCTCAAACGCCGCGTTAAGGTGAGGGAGACCCAGTACTTC. It translates to CASSLKRRVKVRETQYF.

The chain has TRBV27 and TRBJ2-7, with 9 bases matching TRBD2. Germline trimming cut 0 bases from V and 5 bases from J; bases unmatched to any gene: 11. The CDR3 has 17 residues. Per germline, CDR1 MNHEY and CDR2 SMNVEV (reference sequence). The DNA for the CDR3 is TGTGCCAGCAGTTTATCGATCGGTACTAGCGGGTATAACGAGCAGTACTTC. Translating gives CASSLSIGTSGYNEQYF.

The chain joins TRBV6-6 to TRBJ2-2; D call uncertain. From germline, CDR1 is MNHNY and CDR2 SVGAGI (reference sequence). This CDR3 region has 12 residues. The ends were cut back, 6 bases at V and 4 bases at J, with 6 bases in the middle. In nucleotides, the CDR3 is TGTGCCAGCAGCCACACCACCGGGGAGCTGTTTTTT. Protein: CASSHTTGELFF.

The CDR3 bases are TGTGCCAGCAGCCCCCACGGGATGTTTGAGACCCAGTACTTC. This translates into CASSPHGMFETQYF. The rearrangement uses TRBV7-9 and TRBJ2-5; TRBD2 is a possible D gene (5 bases). V lost 5 bases and J lost 5, with 15 bases in between. The germline CDR1 and CDR2 sequences are SEHNR and FQNEAQ (reference sequence). The CDR3 covers 14 residues.

Points on this clone: The sample carries other DNA sequences with the same CDR3. This sequence joins TRBV20-1 and TRBJ2-3; D call uncertain. This CDR3 has 11 residues. Germline values: CDR1 DFQATT, CDR2 SNEGSKA (reference sequence). V was pared by 6 bases and J by 4 bases, with 8 bases between. The CDR3 spells CSARLSDTQYF. The CDR3 DNA is TGCAGTGCCAGACTGTCAGATACGCAGTATTTT.